What follows are 9 T cell receptor beta chains derived from one specimen sequenced in a study of T cells in women clearing cervical HPV infection. Here immunoSEQ multiplex PCR was the method, and the copy in TCRdb shows in-frame clones only, minus some. This repertoire comprises 25,000 to 30,000 clones; its ten largest clones make up roughly 4%. The sample was blood buffy coat. All receptors come from a woman between 18 and 70 years old with a cervical HPV16 infection that either progressed to CIN3+ or cleared (not recorded which).

About this clone: Coverage ceases 3 residues before the CDR3 finishes, and the germline J gene fills in the end. This sequence joins TRBV19 and TRBJ1-1; D is unclear. V lost 2 bases and J lost 0, with 10 bases in between. Germline V gene lookup returns CDR1 LNHDA and CDR2 SQIVND (reference sequence). The CDR3 length is 15 residues. This CDR3 is CASSIRGLLNTEAFF. CDR3 DNA, as far as it was read: TGTGCCAGTAGTATACGGGGTCTGCTGAACACTGAA.

On this clone: The read stops 3 residues short of the end of the CDR3; the missing end is completed from the germline J gene. The rearrangement links TRBV13 to TRBJ1-3; D is possibly TRBD1 (5 bases). CDR1 and CDR2 (germline): PRHDT, FYEKMQ (reference sequence). CDR3 length equals 16 residues. Trimming removed 4 bases at V and 8 bases at J, with 21 bases between. The DNA read from the CDR3 is TGTGCCAGCAGCTCTCCCCGGGACTCTGGAATGGACACC. It translates to CASSSPRDSGMDT. The entire CDR3 protein is CASSSPRDSGMDTIYF.

Comments on this clone: From the germline J gene comes the end of the CDR3, since the read stops 3 residues before it. The chain joins TRBV20-1 to TRBJ2-5, with D maybe TRBD2 (5 bases). This CDR3 region has 13 residues. V gave up 6 bases and J gave up 1 base, with 12 bases separating them. Germline V CDR1 and CDR2: DFQATT, SNEGSKA (reference sequence). CDR3 sequence: CSARPGSQETQYF. Incomplete CDR3 DNA: TGCAGTGCCCGCCCGGGGTCCCAAGAGACC.

With regard to this clone: Sequencing ends 3 residues short of the CDR3 end; the germline J gene provides the rest. The chain carries TRBV7-2 and TRBJ2-7, with a tentative D call TRBD2 (6 bases). This CDR3 is built from 15 residues. Trimming took 3 bases from V and 0 from J, leaving 12 bases between them. Looked up from germline, CDR1 is SGHTA and CDR2 is FQGNSA. Partial CDR3 DNA: TGTGCCAGCAGCTTGCGGGGTCCCAGCTCCTACGAG. It codes for CASSLRGPSSYE. The complete CDR3 sequence is CASSLRGPSSYEQYF.

Comments on this clone: The CDR3 end is not reached by the read, which stops 3 residues before it; the germline J gene fills it in. The chain uses TRBV20-1 and TRBJ2-3; 9 positions match TRBD2. Per the germline V gene, CDR1 is DFQATT and CDR2 is SNEGSKA (reference sequence). Trimming at V came to 4 bases and at J to 0 bases, leaving 2 bases not matched to a gene. CDR3 length equals 14 residues. The CDR3 region is CSAKRGVSTDTQYF. Partial CDR3 DNA: TGCAGTGCTAAGCGGGGGGTTAGCACAGATACG.

As for this clone: Read coverage stops 3 residues before the CDR3 terminus; the germline J gene supplies the remainder. V gene TRBV5-1 combines with J gene TRBJ2-1; TRBD2 agrees at 8 bases. The length of the CDR3 is 15 residues. The ends lost 1 base at V and 8 bases at J; junction bases unmatched: 8. Germline V gives CDR1 SGHRS, CDR2 YFSETQ. The sequenced CDR3 bases are TGCGCCAGCAGCTTGACGGGGGGGCTTCATGATGAG. Protein sequence: CASSLTGGLHDE. The full CDR3 reads CASSLTGGLHDEQFF.

In the case of this clone: The read ends 3 residues shy of where the CDR3 ends; the end is completed using the germline J gene. V gene TRBV20-1 combines with J gene TRBJ2-4; no reliable D call. CDR3 length: 12 amino acids. CDR1 and CDR2 from the germline V gene are DFQATT and SNEGSKA (reference sequence). CDR3 sequence reads: CSAVFAVHGQYF. Partial CDR3 DNA: TGCAGTGCCGTATTCGCTGTACATGGT.

For this clone: Coverage ceases 3 residues before the CDR3 finishes, and the germline J gene fills in the end. The chain uses TRBV2 and TRBJ1-5; 8 bases match TRBD1. J gave up 6 bases and V 1 base, and 5 bases lay outside the gene matches. The CDR3 covers 15 residues. CDR1 is SNHLY, CDR2 FYNNEI, per germline. The CDR3 DNA, read in part, is TGTGCCAGCAGTGAAGACAGGGGGAGGAGTCAGCCC. This codes for CASSEDRGRSQP. The whole CDR3 protein reads CASSEDRGRSQPQHF.

A note on this clone: Read data end 3 residues before the CDR3 end; the end is taken from the germline J gene. This chain joins TRBV10-3 and TRBJ2-7, with 11 bases lining up with TRBD1. CDR1 and CDR2 from the germline V gene are ENHRY and SYGVKD. V lost 11 bases and J lost 3; bases outside the gene matches: 3. This CDR3 has 12 amino acids. Partial CDR3 DNA: TGTGCCGGAGGGACAGGGGGCTACGAG. Amino acids: CAGGTGGYE. From start to end, the CDR3 is CAGGTGGYEQYF.